The 23 T cell receptor beta chains presented below share a single source sample, sequenced in a study of blood T cell repertoires in COVID-19. Sequenced by immunoSEQ multiplex PCR; TCRdb stores in-frame clones only, minus some. The sample has around 200,000 clones, about 85% seen once. Sequenced input: peripheral blood. These receptors were obtained from a woman in her 70s with COVID-19, enrolled during active disease.

The gene calls are TRBV6-5 and TRBJ2-3; D possibly corresponds to TRBD1 (5 bases). The germline CDR1 and CDR2 sequences are MNHEY and SVGAGI. CDR3 length: 14 residues. V lost 5 bases and J lost 1, with 10 bases in between. As DNA, the CDR3 is TGTGCCAGCAGTCCGGACACCCGCACAGATACGCAGTATTTT. This encodes CASSPDTRTDTQYF.

This clone was observed a few times. The chain has TRBV28 and TRBJ2-3, with 12 bases matching TRBD2. Germline V gene sequence: CDR1 MDHEN, CDR2 SYDVKM. The ends lost 4 bases at V and 1 base at J; junction bases unmatched: 6. CDR3 length: 17 residues. DNA for the CDR3: TGTGCCAGCAGTTGGCTAGCGGGGGGGCGGGGCACAGATACGCAGTATTTT. Encoded protein: CASSWLAGGRGTDTQYF.

CDR3 residues: CASSISGRGQGTQYF. The CDR3 DNA follows: TGTGCCAGTAGTATTTCGGGCAGGGGGCAGGGTACGCAGTATTTT. V gene TRBV19 combines with J gene TRBJ2-3; TRBD1 matches at 8 bases. In germline, CDR1 is LNHDA, CDR2 SQIVND (reference sequence). Trimming took 3 bases from V and 8 from J; bases not matched to a gene: 10. The CDR3 totals 15 residues.

The V gene is TRBV2, the J gene TRBJ2-3, with no clear D. Deletions cut 7 bases from V and 4 bases from J, with 6 bases between. The CDR3 is 11 residues long. Per the germline V gene, CDR1 is SNHLY and CDR2 is FYNNEI. The CDR3, as DNA: TGTGCCAGCAACCGGGCAGATACGCAGTATTTT. Protein sequence: CASNRADTQYF. The whole variable domain, remainder taken from reference TRBV2 and TRBJ2-3, is EPEVTQTPSHQVTQMGQEVILRCVPISNHLYFYWYRQILGQKVEFLVSFYNNEISEKSEIFDDQFSVERPDGSNFTLKIRSTKLEDSAMYFCASNRADTQYFGPGTRLTVL.

CDR3 residues: CASSLQGSNNQPQHF. The CDR3 coding sequence is TGTGCCAGCAGCTTACAGGGCTCCAACAATCAGCCCCAGCATTTT. The J gene is TRBJ1-5, the V gene TRBV7-2, with D possibly being TRBD1 (5 bases). CDR1 is SGHTA, CDR2 FQGNSA, per germline. The CDR3 spans 15 residues. V lost 2 bases and J 3 bases, leaving 11 bases between the germline ends.

The J gene is TRBJ1-4, the V gene TRBV28, with TRBD1 identical over 10 bases. Trimming at V came to 10 bases and at J to 8 bases, leaving 7 bases not matched to a gene. CDR3 size: 13 residues. Germline V CDR1 and CDR2: MDHEN, SYDVKM. The CDR3, as DNA: TGTGCCATCCCGGGACAGGGGCGAGAAAAACTGTTTTTT. Translating gives CAIPGQGREKLFF.

The genes are TRBV27 and TRBJ1-2; TRBD1 might be the D (6 bases). Germline V gives CDR1 MNHEY, CDR2 SMNVEV (reference sequence). The CDR3 length is 15 residues. Trimming left V 6 bases short and J 1 base short, with 15 bases between. CDR3 nucleotides: TGTGCCAGCAGCGATGACAGGATATTTAACTATGGCTACACCTTC. It encodes CASSDDRIFNYGYTF.

This clone was seen a few times. This chain connects TRBV5-1 to TRBJ2-5; 9 nucleotides line up with TRBD1. The CDR3 has 17 residues. The V segment lost 3 bases and the J segment 5 bases; nucleotides outside the gene matches: 14. From germline, CDR1 is SGHRS and CDR2 YFSETQ. The CDR3 DNA sequence: TGCGCCAGCAGCTCGACCCCACAGGGGGCGACTTCGGAGACCCAGTACTTC. This codes for CASSSTPQGATSETQYF.

The chain is built from TRBV28 and TRBJ2-3, with 8 bases identical to TRBD2. Trimming at V came to 5 bases and at J to 0 bases, leaving 4 bases not matched to a gene. The CDR3 covers 15 residues. The germline gives CDR1 MDHEN, CDR2 SYDVKM. CDR3 bases: TGTGCCAGCAGTATAATAGCGGGGAGCACAGATACGCAGTATTTT. Translation: CASSIIAGSTDTQYF.

This chain joins TRBV5-1 and TRBJ2-7; 12 positions match TRBD2. The CDR3 runs 16 residues. CDR1 and CDR2 (germline): SGHRS, YFSETQ. V lost 4 bases and J lost 0; bases outside the gene matches: 5. The CDR3 region is CASSPGLAGRSYEQYF. CDR3 sequence (DNA): TGCGCCAGCAGCCCTGGACTAGCGGGACGCTCCTACGAGCAGTACTTC. Supplemented by reference TRBV5-1 and TRBJ2-7, the full variable domain reads KAGVTQTPRYLIKTRGQQVTLSCSPISGHRSVSWYQQTPGQGLQFLFEYFSETQRNKGNFPGRFSGRQFSNSRSEMNVSTLELGDSALYLCASSPGLAGRSYEQYFGPGTRLTVT.

This sequence joins TRBV4-1 and TRBJ2-7; 9 bases are shared with TRBD2. The germline gives CDR1 MGHRA, CDR2 YSYEKL. The CDR3 runs 15 residues. Trimming cost V 8 bases and J 5 bases; bases outside gene matches: 13. The CDR3 region is CASAPHSGRGDEQYF. CDR3 bases: TGCGCCAGCGCACCACATAGCGGGAGAGGAGACGAGCAGTACTTC.

The V gene is TRBV6-4, the J gene TRBJ2-5; tentatively, D is TRBD1 (5 bases). Trimming took off 4 bases at V and 1 base at J, with 10 bases between the two ends. CDR1 MRHNA and CDR2 SNTAGT come from the germline V gene. There are 14 residues in the CDR3. CDR3 sequence (DNA): TGTGCCAGCAGTGCTACAGGTCTCCAAGAGACCCAGTACTTC. Its protein product is CASSATGLQETQYF.

The V and J genes are TRBV10-1 and TRBJ1-1; D gene unclear. Germline values: CDR1 WNHNN, CDR2 SYGVQD (reference sequence). The CDR3 has 13 amino acids. Between the trimmed V and J ends, which lost 4 bases and 1 base, there was a span of 7 bases. In nucleotides, the CDR3 is TGCGCCAGCAGTGCTAGCAGGAACACTGAAGCTTTCTTT. This codes for CASSASRNTEAFF.

The chain links TRBV15 to TRBJ2-2; no firm D call. Germline CDR1 is LNHNV and CDR2 is YYDKDF (reference sequence). The CDR3 runs to 16 residues. V shed 0 bases and J shed 0 bases, with 8 bases lying between them. Written as DNA, the CDR3 is TGTGCCACCAGCAGAGATCCCTTCGCGAACACCGGGGAGCTGTTTTTT. Its translation: CATSRDPFANTGELFF.

In this sample, this clone turned up a few times. V gene TRBV6-2 or TRBV6-3 combines with J gene TRBJ1-3; no clear D gene. The V gene's germline CDR1 is MNHEY and CDR2 SVGEGT. This CDR3 region has 14 residues. Trimming removed 0 bases at V and 0 bases at J, with 3 bases between. The CDR3 bases are TGTGCCAGCAGTTACTCGAGCTCTGGAAACACCATATATTTT. Its protein product is CASSYSSSGNTIYF.

This clone was counted once. The chain has TRBV6-2 or TRBV6-3 and TRBJ2-2; TRBD1 might be the D (6 bases). The germline V gene encodes CDR1 MNHEY and CDR2 SVGEGT. CDR3 length: 17 amino acids. The V end was cut by 5 bases, the J end by 7 bases, with 23 bases between. The CDR3 reads CASSSSSGDGFRGELFF. The CDR3 DNA reads as TGTGCCAGCAGTAGCTCCTCAGGGGATGGGTTCCGCGGGGAGCTGTTTTTT.

The rearrangement joins TRBV19 to TRBJ2-5; 7 positions agree with TRBD2. Germline-derived CDR1 and CDR2 are LNHDA and SQIVND (reference sequence). Germline trimming cut 1 base from V and 5 bases from J; bases unmatched to any gene: 7. The CDR3 is 15 residues long. The chain's CDR3 is CASSIGGGSTETQYF. The CDR3 DNA reads as TGTGCCAGTAGTATAGGGGGGGGATCCACGGAGACCCAGTACTTC.

This sequence joins TRBV7-3 and TRBJ2-1; 11 bases match TRBD2. V shed 5 bases, J shed 4 bases, and the junction held 10 bases outside the gene matches. Germline V gene lookup returns CDR1 SGHTA and CDR2 FQGTGA. The CDR3 runs 17 residues. This chain's CDR3 is CASSPQGASGGYNEQFF. The CDR3, as DNA: TGTGCCAGCAGCCCGCAGGGGGCTAGCGGGGGGTACAATGAGCAGTTCTTC.

CDR3 bases: TGCGCCAGCAGCTTGGCGGGACAGTATGGCTACACCTTC. Encoded protein: CASSLAGQYGYTF. The rearrangement uses TRBV5-1 and TRBJ1-2; 7 nucleotides align to TRBD1. Trimming cost V 0 bases and J 5 bases; bases outside gene matches: 1. In germline, CDR1 is SGHRS, CDR2 YFSETQ. This CDR3 is built from 13 residues.

This clone has only a few counts. V gene TRBV7-9 combines with J gene TRBJ1-1; D is unclear. Trimming took 4 bases from V and 1 from J, leaving 4 bases between them. The CDR3 runs to 12 residues. Germline values: CDR1 SEHNR, CDR2 FQNEAQ (reference sequence). The CDR3 coding sequence is TGTGCCAGCAGCTGGGCGAACACTGAAGCTTTCTTT. This encodes CASSWANTEAFF. The whole variable domain, remainder taken from reference TRBV7-9 and TRBJ1-1, is DTGVSQNPRHKITKRGQNVTFRCDPISEHNRLYWYRQTLGQGPEFLTYFQNEAQLEKSRLLSDRFSAERPKGSFSTLEIQRTEQGDSAMYLCASSWANTEAFFGQGTRLTVV.

The rearrangement uses TRBV3-1 (or the pseudogene TRBV3-2) and TRBJ2-6; D unclear. Trimming removed 4 bases from V and 0 bases from J, with 7 bases in between. The CDR3 is made up of 15 amino acids. Germline V gives CDR1 LGHDT, CDR2 YNNKEL (reference sequence). CDR3 sequence: CASSLELSGANVLTF. As DNA, the CDR3 is TGTGCCAGCAGCCTGGAGCTCTCTGGGGCCAACGTCCTGACTTTC.

This clone turned up a few times. The CDR3 loop reads CASSPTGGPLHF. CDR3 nucleotide sequence: TGTGCCAGCAGCCCAACGGGGGGCCCCCTCCACTTT. The gene calls are TRBV7-9 and TRBJ1-6, with a possible D match to TRBD1 (6 bases). This CDR3 spans 12 amino acids. Looked up from germline, CDR1 is SEHNR and CDR2 is FQNEAQ (reference sequence). V lost 5 bases to trimming and J lost 13 bases, with 12 bases between them.

This chain uses TRBV28 with TRBJ1-5; a weak D match, TRBD1 (6 bases). Trimming shortened V by 1 base and J by 0 bases, and 16 bases separated the two germline ends. This CDR3 has 18 residues. The germline V gene has CDR1 MDHEN and CDR2 SYDVKM. The CDR3 bases are TGTGCCAGCAGTTTATTGCTGGGGGCAGACGATAGCAATCAGCCCCAGCATTTT. Protein product: CASSLLLGADDSNQPQHF.